The 9 T cell receptor beta chains below were found in one sample sequenced in a study of cytomegalovirus exposure and HLA in healthy donors. Researchers ran the PCR with 60 Vbeta and 13 Jbeta primers. Libraries were prepared by immunoSEQ multiplex PCR; TCRdb keeps only in-frame clonotypes and omits some of them. Here the sample spans about 200,000 clones, about 82% being singletons. The sample was PBMCs. These receptors were taken from a woman aged 45-65 years in good health and CMV-seronegative.

The chain combines TRBV11-2 with TRBJ1-2; no clear D. V dropped 0 bases and J dropped 8 bases, with 19 bases sitting between them. Per germline, CDR1 SGHAT and CDR2 FQNNGV. The CDR3 spans 16 residues. CDR3 protein: CASSLDSWPSGVGYTF. The CDR3 bases are TGTGCCAGCAGCTTAGACTCTTGGCCGAGCGGGGTCGGCTACACCTTC.

V gene TRBV2 combines with J gene TRBJ1-1; D is possibly TRBD1 (5 bases). Trimming shortened V by 7 bases and J by 5 bases, and 14 bases separated the two germline ends. The CDR3 consists of 13 residues. Looked up from germline, CDR1 is SNHLY and CDR2 is FYNNEI. The chain's CDR3 is CASIQGRGTEAFF. For the CDR3, the DNA is TGTGCCAGCATCCAGGGCCGGGGGACTGAAGCTTTCTTT.

The chain combines TRBV19 with TRBJ1-2, with D uncertain. The ends were cut back, 3 bases at V and 8 bases at J, with 13 bases in the middle. From germline, CDR1 is LNHDA and CDR2 SQIVND (reference sequence). This CDR3 contains 13 residues. CDR3 sequence reads: CASSIQANRGYTF. CDR3 sequence (DNA): TGTGCCAGTAGTATCCAGGCCAATCGAGGCTACACCTTC.

This chain uses TRBV7-2 with TRBJ1-2, with D possibly matching TRBD1 (5 bases). Germline V gene sequence: CDR1 SGHTA, CDR2 FQGNSA. V lost 1 base and J lost 2, with 11 bases in between. The CDR3 consists of 15 residues. As DNA, the CDR3 is TGTGCCAGCAGCTTAGGGGGCAATCTAAACTATGGCTACACCTTC. Its translation is CASSLGGNLNYGYTF.

The chain carries TRBV7-2 and TRBJ1-4; D is ambiguous. Germline CDR1 is SGHTA and CDR2 is FQGNSA. V lost 4 bases and J 0 bases, leaving 9 bases between the germline ends. This CDR3 is built from 15 residues. CDR3 in DNA: TGTGCCAGCAGCTCAACGGGAGCAACTAATGAAAAACTGTTTTTT. It is translated as CASSSTGATNEKLFF.

In its sample, this clone was seen once. J is TRBJ2-7 and V is TRBV29-1, with D unresolved. V was pared by 4 bases and J by 5 bases, with 12 bases between. Germline-derived CDR1 and CDR2 are SQVTM and ANQGSEA. The CDR3 has 12 amino acids. The CDR3 reads CSVGASLDEQYF. The CDR3 DNA reads as TGCAGCGTTGGGGCCAGTTTGGACGAGCAGTACTTC.

Here the CDR3 reads CASTISGGLLYEQYF. The CDR3 DNA sequence: TGTGCCAGCACAATTTCAGGGGGCCTCTTATACGAGCAGTACTTC. The chain uses TRBV27 and TRBJ2-7, with 8 bases lining up with TRBD1. The CDR3 loop spans 15 amino acids. Germline values: CDR1 MNHEY, CDR2 SMNVEV (reference sequence). V lost 7 bases to trimming and J lost 4 bases; unmatched junction nucleotides: 12.

The rearrangement uses TRBV4-1 and TRBJ2-5; D is undetermined. V lost 0 bases to trimming and J lost 2 bases, with 10 bases between them. Germline CDR1 reads MGHRA; CDR2 reads YSYEKL. This CDR3 has 15 amino acids. This CDR3 reads CASSQDQVRQETQYF. In DNA, the CDR3 is TGCGCCAGCAGCCAAGATCAGGTCAGACAAGAGACCCAGTACTTC.

CDR3 DNA sequence: TGTGCCAGCAGCGTAGTAGAAGGGAGGGAGCAGTACTTC. Amino acids: CASSVVEGREQYF. V is TRBV9 and J is TRBJ2-7; possibly TRBD2 for D (6 bases). Germline V CDR1 and CDR2: SGDLS, YYNGEE. CDR3 length: 13 residues. Trimming shortened V by 0 bases and J by 7 bases, and 11 bases separated the two germline ends.